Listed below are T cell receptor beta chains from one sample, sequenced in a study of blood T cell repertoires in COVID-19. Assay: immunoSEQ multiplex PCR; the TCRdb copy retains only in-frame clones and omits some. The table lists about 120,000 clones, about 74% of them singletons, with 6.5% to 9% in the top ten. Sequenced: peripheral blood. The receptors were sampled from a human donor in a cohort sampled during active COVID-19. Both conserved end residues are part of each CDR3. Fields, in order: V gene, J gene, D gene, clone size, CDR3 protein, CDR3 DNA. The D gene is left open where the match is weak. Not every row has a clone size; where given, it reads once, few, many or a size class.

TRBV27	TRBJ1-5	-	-	CASSLGGFQPQHF	TGTGCCAGCAGTTTAGGGGGGTTCCAGCCCCAGCATTTT
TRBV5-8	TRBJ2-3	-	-	CASSLMTNQGTDTQYF	TGTGCCAGCAGCCTTATGACAAACCAGGGGACAGATACGCAGTATTTT
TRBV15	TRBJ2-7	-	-	CATSRDAAYEQYF	TGTGCCACCAGCAGAGATGCGGCCTACGAGCAGTACTTC
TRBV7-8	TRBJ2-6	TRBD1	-	CASSPGQGPYSGANVLTF	TGTGCCAGCAGCCCCGGACAGGGCCCCTACTCTGGGGCCAACGTCCTGACTTTC
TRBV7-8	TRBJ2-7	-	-	CASSLGASTGEQYF	TGTGCCAGCAGCTTAGGGGCCAGCACAGGCGAGCAGTACTTC
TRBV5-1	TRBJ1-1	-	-	CASSSRRGANTEAFF	TGCGCCAGCAGCTCCCGGCGGGGGGCGAACACTGAAGCTTTCTTT
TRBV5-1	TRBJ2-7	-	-	CASSLRESAYEQYF	TGCGCCAGCAGCTTGCGGGAGAGCGCCTACGAGCAGTACTTC
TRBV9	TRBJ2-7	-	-	CASSPRGPLTYEQYF	TGTGCCAGCAGCCCGCGGGGGCCCCTCACCTACGAGCAGTACTTC
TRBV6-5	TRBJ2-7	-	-	CASSYSGRGTYEQYF	TGTGCCAGCAGTTACTCCGGACGGGGGACCTACGAGCAGTACTTC
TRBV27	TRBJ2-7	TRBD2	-	CASSLSGLGSYEQYF	TGTGCCAGCAGTCTCTCCGGACTAGGCTCCTACGAGCAGTACTTC
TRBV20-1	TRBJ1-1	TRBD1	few	CSATGDTEAFF	TGCAGTGCAACAGGGGACACTGAAGCTTTCTTT
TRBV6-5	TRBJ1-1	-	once	CASTPLGGNTEAFF	TGTGCCAGCACCCCGCTCGGCGGTAACACTGAAGCTTTCTTT
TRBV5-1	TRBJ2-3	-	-	CASSQKGGTDTQYF	TGCGCCAGCAGTCAGAAAGGGGGCACAGATACGCAGTATTTT
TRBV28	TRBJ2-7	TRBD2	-	CASSLFLREGSYEQYF	TGTGCCAGCAGTTTGTTCTTGCGGGAGGGATCCTACGAGCAGTACTTC
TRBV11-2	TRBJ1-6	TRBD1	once	CASSQYDRASNSPLHF	TGTGCCAGCAGCCAATACGACAGGGCGTCTAATTCACCCCTCCACTTT
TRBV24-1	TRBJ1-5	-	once	CATSDKDTSNQPQHF	TGTGCCACCAGTGACAAAGACACAAGCAATCAGCCCCAGCATTTT
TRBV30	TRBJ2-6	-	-	CAWSESAISGANVLTF	TGTGCCTGGAGTGAGTCCGCGATCTCTGGGGCCAACGTCCTGACTTTC
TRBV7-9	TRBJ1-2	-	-	CASSQRTNEANYGYTF	TGTGCCAGCAGTCAAAGGACAAACGAGGCTAACTATGGCTACACCTTC
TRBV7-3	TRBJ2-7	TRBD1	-	CASSLQGARYEQYF	TGTGCCAGCAGCTTACAGGGGGCGCGGTACGAGCAGTACTTC
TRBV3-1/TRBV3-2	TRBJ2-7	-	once	CASHAGASYEQYF	TGTGCCAGCCATGCGGGGGCCTCCTACGAGCAGTACTTC
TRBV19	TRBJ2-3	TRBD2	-	CASSIWASGPSTDTQYF	TGTGCCAGTAGTATATGGGCTAGCGGGCCTAGCACAGATACGCAGTATTTT
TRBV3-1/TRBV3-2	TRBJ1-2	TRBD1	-	CASSQGEGTGGLYGYTF	TGTGCCAGCAGCCAAGGGGAGGGGACAGGGGGCCTCTATGGCTACACCTTC
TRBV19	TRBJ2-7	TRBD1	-	CATGTGYSYEQYF	TGTGCCACCGGGACAGGCTATTCCTACGAGCAGTACTTC
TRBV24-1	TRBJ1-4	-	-	CATSDLVLPGGTLNEKLFF	TGTGCCACCAGTGATTTGGTCCTCCCCGGAGGTACTCTTAATGAAAAACTGTTTTTT
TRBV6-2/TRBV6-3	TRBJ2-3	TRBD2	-	CASSNGASGSDTQYF	TGTGCCAGCAGCAACGGGGCTAGCGGGAGCGATACGCAGTATTTT
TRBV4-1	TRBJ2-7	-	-	CASSQVWAEDYEQYF	TGCGCCAGCAGCCAAGTCTGGGCAGAAGACTACGAGCAGTACTTC
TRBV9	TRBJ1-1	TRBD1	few	CASSDRDSGKSFF	TGTGCCAGCAGCGATCGGGACAGTGGGAAGTCTTTCTTT
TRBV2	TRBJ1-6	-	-	CASSGGRDSPLHF	TGTGCCAGCAGTGGGGGGCGGGATTCACCCCTCCACTTT
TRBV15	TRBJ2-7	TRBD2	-	CATSSLTSGDNSYEQYF	TGTGCCACCAGCAGCCTGACTAGCGGGGACAACTCCTACGAGCAGTACTTC
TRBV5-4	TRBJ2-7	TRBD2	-	CASSPGLASEQYF	TGTGCCAGCAGCCCGGGACTAGCGAGCGAGCAGTACTTC
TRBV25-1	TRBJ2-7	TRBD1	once	CASSEQYSAGQAYEQYF	TGTGCCAGCAGTGAGCAATATTCGGCGGGACAGGCCTACGAGCAGTACTTC
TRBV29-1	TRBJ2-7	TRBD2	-	CSVRPAGGGYEQYF	TGCAGCGTTCGTCCTGCGGGGGGCGGCTACGAGCAGTACTTC
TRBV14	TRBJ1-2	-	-	CASSQLSGGVRYGYTF	TGTGCCAGCAGCCAATTGAGCGGGGGGGTCCGGTATGGCTACACCTTC
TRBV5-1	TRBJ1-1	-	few	CASSSSDSSTEAFF	TGCGCCAGCAGCTCGAGTGACAGCTCCACTGAAGCTTTCTTT
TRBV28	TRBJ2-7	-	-	CASSLGAPSYEQYF	TGTGCCAGCAGTTTAGGGGCCCCCTCCTACGAGCAGTACTTC
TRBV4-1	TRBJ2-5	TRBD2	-	CASSQDRSGGARETQYF	TGCGCCAGCAGCCAAGATAGAAGCGGGGGGGCCCGGGAGACCCAGTACTTC
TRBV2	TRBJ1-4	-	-	CASKGPGEVNEKLFF	TGTGCCAGCAAGGGCCCGGGAGAGGTTAATGAAAAACTGTTTTTT
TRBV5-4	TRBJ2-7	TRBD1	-	CASSLGTGGGYEQYF	TGTGCCAGCAGCCTGGGGACAGGGGGGGGCTACGAGCAGTACTTC
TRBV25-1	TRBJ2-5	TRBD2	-	CASSEYSGGRETQYF	TGTGCCAGCAGTGAATATAGCGGGGGACGGGAGACCCAGTACTTC
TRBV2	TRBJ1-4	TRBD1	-	CASSPNRGGATNEKLFF	TGTGCCAGCAGTCCCAACAGGGGGGGGGCAACTAATGAAAAACTGTTTTTT
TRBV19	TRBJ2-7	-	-	CASSPAQGYEQYF	TGTGCCAGTAGCCCGGCACAGGGCTACGAGCAGTACTTC
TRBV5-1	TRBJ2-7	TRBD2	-	CASSLAASGNVAQYF	TGCGCCAGCAGCTTAGCGGCTAGCGGGAATGTGGCGCAGTACTTC
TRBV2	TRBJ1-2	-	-	CASSEEAGSGYTF	TGTGCCAGCAGTGAAGAGGCAGGGTCTGGCTACACCTTC
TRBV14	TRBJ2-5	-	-	CASSQEISEETQYF	TGTGCCAGCAGCCAAGAGATATCAGAAGAGACCCAGTACTTC